This T cell receptor (beta chain) derives from a study of patients and donors after allogeneic stem cell transplantation (TCRdb year 2020). This clonotype came up a few times. Its specific antigen is unknown. No much larger clone exists at a distance of one base, and base qualities are not known. The CDR3 runs 15 amino acids, cysteine and phenylalanine included. CDR3 DNA is the only sequence kept; it has 45 bases, read in frame from the first base. V has 6 bases trimmed and J has 2 bases trimmed; junction bases matching no gene number 13. CDR1 and CDR2 are read off the germline V gene (reference sequence) as DFQATT and SNEGSKA. The library was generated by RT-PCR. Data came from a NextSeq 550. In TCRdb, the public reads were trimmed at Q25 with fastp and aligned with MiXCR, with productive beta chains retained. Identical CDR3 proteins give one entry, which carries the most common genes and DNA. Within this sample are 920,000 or so distinct CDR3 sequences, with roughly 18% of them counted one time only. Clones ranked in the top ten supply 6% of the sample.

The receptor chain draws on TRBV20-1 and TRBJ2-7, with TRBD1 identical over 7 junction bases. The TCR originated in a human donor who was either an allogeneic HSCT recipient or a stem cell or donor lymphocyte infusion donor (not recorded which). It is not recorded whose cells these are; they may come from a transplant donor. Source material: blood, either unsorted or a sorted T cell fraction (not recorded which). The CDR3 reads as follows: CSAPLYRGKTYEQYF. The nucleotide sequence is given as TGCAGTGCCCCATTGTACAGGGGAAAGACCTACGAGCAGTACTTC.